This T cell receptor beta chain was profiled in a study of response to subunit inactivated influenza vaccine. Study results and limitations: That few new T cells are recruited by each seasonal influenza vaccination was the authors' suggestion.

The length of the CDR3 is 14 residues. Germline V gene lookup returns CDR1 SGHAT and CDR2 FQNNGV. Between the trimmed V and J ends, which lost 4 bases and 4 bases, there was a span of 10 bases. Via MiXCR, TCRdb re-called the RT-PCR reads, giving one row per CDR3 protein. The sample carries about 700,000 distinct CDR3 sequences, around 16% recorded once. This clonotype showed up just a few times. Its matching antigen is unknown. This sample comprised PBMCs from blood, obtained roughly 12 days after vaccination. The gene calls are TRBV11-2 and TRBJ2-2; D is undetermined. The sequence derives from a man aged 45-65 years who received an inactivated influenza vaccine. Here the CDR3 DNA reads TGTGCCAGCAGCTCCCGGTTGAGCACCGGGGAGCTGTTTTTT. Translating it yields CASSSRLSTGELFF.